This T cell receptor (beta chain) derives from a study of blood T cell repertoires in COVID-19. The wider study: Donors in the United States, Italy and Spain gave samples during acute or convalescent COVID-19. T cells, B-cell-depleted T cells, or PBMCs supplied cDNA or gDNA.

Germline CDR1 SGHTA, CDR2 FQGTGA. This CDR3 contains 15 residues. V shed 2 bases, J shed 4 bases, and the junction held 6 bases outside the gene matches. The data were produced by immunoSEQ multiplex PCR, yet TCRdb's version contains in-frame clones alone and is incomplete. The table includes 120,000 to 150,000 clones, around 90% detected once. The specimen was peripheral blood. V gene TRBV7-3 combines with J gene TRBJ2-5; 8 bases are a match to TRBD1. This clonotype was obtained from a human donor in a cohort sampled during active COVID-19. The CDR3 region is CASSLGDRTLETQYF. CDR3 bases: TGTGCCAGCAGCTTAGGGGACAGGACCTTAGAGACCCAGTACTTC.